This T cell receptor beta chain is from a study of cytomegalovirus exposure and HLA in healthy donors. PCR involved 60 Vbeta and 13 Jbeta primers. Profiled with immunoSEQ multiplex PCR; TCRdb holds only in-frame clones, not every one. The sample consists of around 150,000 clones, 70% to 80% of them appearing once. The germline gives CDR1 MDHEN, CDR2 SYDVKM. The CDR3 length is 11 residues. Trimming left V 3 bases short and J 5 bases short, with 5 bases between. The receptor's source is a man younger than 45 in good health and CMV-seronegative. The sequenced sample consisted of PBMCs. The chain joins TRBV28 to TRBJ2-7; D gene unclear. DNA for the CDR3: TGTGCCAGCAGTTTCGGTGACGAGCAGTACTTC. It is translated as CASSFGDEQYF. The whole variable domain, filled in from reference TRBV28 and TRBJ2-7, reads DVKVTQSSRYLVKRTGEKVFLECVQDMDHENMFWYRQDPGLGLRLIYFSYDVKMKEKGDIPEGYSVSREKKERFSLILESASTNQTSMYLCASSFGDEQYFGPGTRLTVT.